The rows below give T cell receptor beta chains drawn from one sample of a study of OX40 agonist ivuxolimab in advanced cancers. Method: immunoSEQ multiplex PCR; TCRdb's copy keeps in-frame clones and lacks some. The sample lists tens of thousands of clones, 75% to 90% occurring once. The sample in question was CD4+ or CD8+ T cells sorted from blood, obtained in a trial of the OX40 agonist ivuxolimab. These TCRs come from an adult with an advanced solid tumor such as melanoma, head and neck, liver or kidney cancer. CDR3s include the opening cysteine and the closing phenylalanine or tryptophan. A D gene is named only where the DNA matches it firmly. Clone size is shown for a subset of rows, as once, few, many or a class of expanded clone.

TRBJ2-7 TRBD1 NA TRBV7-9 CASSFGTAVYEQYF TGTGCCAGCAGCTTTGGGACAGCGGTCTACGAGCAGTACTTC
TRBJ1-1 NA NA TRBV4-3 CASSQDNGQGALLNTEAFF TGCGCCAGCAGCCAAGATAACGGGCAGGGCGCTTTGTTGAACACTGAAGCTTTCTTT
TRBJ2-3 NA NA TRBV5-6 CASSLTSSTDTQYF TGTGCCAGCAGCTTGACGTCTAGCACAGATACGCAGTATTTT
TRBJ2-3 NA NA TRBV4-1 CASSQEDGTDTQYF TGCGCCAGCAGCCAAGAGGACGGCACAGATACGCAGTATTTT
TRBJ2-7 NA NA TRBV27 CASSLRAASSYEQYF TGTGCCAGCAGTTTAAGGGCAGCTAGCTCCTACGAGCAGTACTTC
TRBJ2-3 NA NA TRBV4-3 CASSQEGRWADTQYF TGCGCCAGCAGCCAAGAGGGGAGATGGGCAGATACGCAGTATTTT
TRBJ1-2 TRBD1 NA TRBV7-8 CASSPSGTAYGYTF TGTGCCAGCAGCCCGTCCGGGACAGCCTATGGCTACACCTTC
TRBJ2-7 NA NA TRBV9 CASSGERSSYEQYF TGTGCCAGCAGCGGGGAGAGGTCTTCCTACGAGCAGTACTTC
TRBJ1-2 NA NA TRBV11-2 CASSLGFSAGSLGYTF TGTGCCAGCAGCTTAGGATTCTCGGCAGGGTCGTTGGGCTACACCTTC
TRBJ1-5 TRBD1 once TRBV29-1 CSVGGQGFQPQHF TGCAGCGTTGGTGGACAGGGGTTTCAGCCCCAGCATTTT
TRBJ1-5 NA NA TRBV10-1 CASSEGVNQPQHF TGCGCCAGCAGTGAAGGGGTAAATCAGCCCCAGCATTTT
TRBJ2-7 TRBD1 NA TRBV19 CASSPGQGFKEQYF TGTGCCAGTTCTCCGGGACAGGGGTTTAAGGAGCAGTACTTC
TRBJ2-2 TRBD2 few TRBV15 CATVAGGTGELFF TGTGCCACCGTAGCGGGAGGGACCGGGGAGCTGTTTTTT
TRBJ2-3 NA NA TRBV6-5 CASSFLATGTDTQYF TGTGCCAGCAGTTTTCTAGCGACCGGCACAGATACGCAGTATTTT
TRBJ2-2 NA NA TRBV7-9 CASSSSTGSNTGELFF TGTGCCAGCAGCTCAAGTACAGGGTCGAACACCGGGGAGCTGTTTTTT
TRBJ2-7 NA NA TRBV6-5 CASSSALLYEQYF TGTGCCAGCAGCTCGGCCCTTCTCTACGAGCAGTACTTC
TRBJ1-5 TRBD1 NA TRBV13 CASTYWDRGDQPQHF TGTGCCAGCACATATTGGGACAGGGGGGATCAGCCCCAGCATTTT
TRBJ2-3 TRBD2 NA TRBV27 CASSFSGGASTDTQYF TGTGCCAGCAGTTTTAGCGGGGGGGCCAGCACAGATACGCAGTATTTT
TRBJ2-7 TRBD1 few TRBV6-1 CASSEVGRGRDEQYF TGTGCCAGCAGTGAAGTGGGCAGGGGGCGCGACGAGCAGTACTTC
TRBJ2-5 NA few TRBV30 CAWSSVSETQYF TGTGCCTGGAGTAGCGTTTCAGAGACCCAGTACTTC